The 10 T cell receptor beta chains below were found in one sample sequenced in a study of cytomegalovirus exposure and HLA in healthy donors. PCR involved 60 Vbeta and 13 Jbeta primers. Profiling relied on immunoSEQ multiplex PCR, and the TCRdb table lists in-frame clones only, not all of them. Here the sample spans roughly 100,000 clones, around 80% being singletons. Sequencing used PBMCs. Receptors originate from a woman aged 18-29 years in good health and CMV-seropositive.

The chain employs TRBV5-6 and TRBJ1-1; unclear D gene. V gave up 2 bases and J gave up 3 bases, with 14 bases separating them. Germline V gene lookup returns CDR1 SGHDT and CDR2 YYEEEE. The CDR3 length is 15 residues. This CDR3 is CASSLSVRRDTEAFF. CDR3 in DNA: TGTGCCAGCAGCTTATCGGTTAGACGGGACACTGAAGCTTTCTTT.

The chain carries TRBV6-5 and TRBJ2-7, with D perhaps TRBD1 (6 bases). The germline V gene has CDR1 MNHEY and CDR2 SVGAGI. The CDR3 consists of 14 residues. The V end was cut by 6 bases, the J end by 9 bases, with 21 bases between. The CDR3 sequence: CASSRKLGGLGQYF. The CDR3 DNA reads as TGTGCCAGCAGCCGTAAACTAGGGGGTCTCGGGCAGTACTTC.

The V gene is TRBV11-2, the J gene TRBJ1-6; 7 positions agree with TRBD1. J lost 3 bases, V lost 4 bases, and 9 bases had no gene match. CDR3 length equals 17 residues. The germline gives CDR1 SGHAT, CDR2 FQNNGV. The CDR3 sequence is CASSSHPGQFYNSPLHF. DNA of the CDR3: TGTGCCAGCAGCTCCCACCCGGGACAGTTCTATAATTCACCCCTCCACTTT.

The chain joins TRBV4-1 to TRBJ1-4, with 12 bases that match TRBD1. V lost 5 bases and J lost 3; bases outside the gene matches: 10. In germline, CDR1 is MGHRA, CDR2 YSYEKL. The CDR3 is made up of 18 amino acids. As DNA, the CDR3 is TGCGCCAGCAGCTCCGGGACAGGGGGCTTTGGGGCTAATGAAAAACTGTTTTTT. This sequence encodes CASSSGTGGFGANEKLFF.

CDR3 nucleotides: TGTGCCAGCAGCGTCGGACTAGCGGGAGGAAGGACCTACGAGCAGTACTTC. It yields the protein CASSVGLAGGRTYEQYF. The J gene is TRBJ2-7, the V gene TRBV9; TRBD2 aligns across 14 bases. The germline V gene has CDR1 SGDLS and CDR2 YYNGEE. The junction had 6 bases not matched to a gene; V was cut back by 2 bases and J by 2 bases. The CDR3 consists of 17 residues.

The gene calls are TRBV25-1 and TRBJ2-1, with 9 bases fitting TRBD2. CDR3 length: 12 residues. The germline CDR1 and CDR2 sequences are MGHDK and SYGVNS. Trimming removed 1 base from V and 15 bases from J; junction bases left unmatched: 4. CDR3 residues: CASSEFEREAFF. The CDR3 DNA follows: TGTGCCAGCAGTGAATTCGAGCGGGAGGCGTTCTTC.

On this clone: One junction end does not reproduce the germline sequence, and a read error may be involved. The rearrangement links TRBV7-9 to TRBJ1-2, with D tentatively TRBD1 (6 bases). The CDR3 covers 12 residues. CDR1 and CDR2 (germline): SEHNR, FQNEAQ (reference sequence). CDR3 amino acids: CSSSLQGYGYTF. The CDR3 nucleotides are TGTTCCAGCAGCTTACAGGGTTATGGCTACACCTTC.

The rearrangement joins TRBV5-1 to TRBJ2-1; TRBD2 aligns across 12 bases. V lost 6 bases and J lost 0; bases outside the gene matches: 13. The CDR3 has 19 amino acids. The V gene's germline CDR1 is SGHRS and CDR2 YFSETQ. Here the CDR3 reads CASTVGLAGYPSSYNEQFF. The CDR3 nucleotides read TGCGCCAGCACCGTCGGACTAGCGGGGTATCCAAGCTCCTACAATGAGCAGTTCTTC. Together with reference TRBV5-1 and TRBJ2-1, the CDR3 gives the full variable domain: KAGVTQTPRYLIKTRGQQVTLSCSPISGHRSVSWYQQTPGQGLQFLFEYFSETQRNKGNFPGRFSGRQFSNSRSEMNVSTLELGDSALYLCASTVGLAGYPSSYNEQFFGPGTRLTVL.

In DNA form, the CDR3 reads TGTGCCAGCAGTAAAGAGGGAAGTGAGGGCCCCTACGAGCAGTACTTC. Its translation is CASSKEGSEGPYEQYF. The rearrangement uses TRBV4-2 and TRBJ2-7; D might be TRBD2 (5 bases). Between the trimmed V and J ends, which lost 6 bases and 2 bases, there was a span of 20 bases. Germline V gene data show CDR1 as LGHNA and CDR2 as YNFKEQ. The CDR3 length is 16 residues.

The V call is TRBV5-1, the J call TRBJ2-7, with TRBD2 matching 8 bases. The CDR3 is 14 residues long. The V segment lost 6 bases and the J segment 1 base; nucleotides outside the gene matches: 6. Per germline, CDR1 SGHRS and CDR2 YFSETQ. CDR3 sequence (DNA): TGCGCCAGCAAGGCCCCTAGCGGGTCCTACGAGCAGTACTTC. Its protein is CASKAPSGSYEQYF. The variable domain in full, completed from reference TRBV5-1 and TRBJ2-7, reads KAGVTQTPRYLIKTRGQQVTLSCSPISGHRSVSWYQQTPGQGLQFLFEYFSETQRNKGNFPGRFSGRQFSNSRSEMNVSTLELGDSALYLCASKAPSGSYEQYFGPGTRLTVT.